This T cell receptor (beta chain) derives from a study of blood T cell repertoires in COVID-19. This clone was found once. Per the original data handling: Counts of nucleated cells, estimated from reference gene primer amplification, were obtained. Libraries were prepared by immunoSEQ multiplex PCR; TCRdb keeps only in-frame clonotypes and omits some of them. V and J calls and clone size are as listed in that table; D and trimming were resolved from the DNA. The table lists some 250,000 clones, roughly four fifths of them singletons. V trimming: 5 bases; J trimming: 7 bases; junction bases outside the gene matches: 8. This CDR3 comprises 15 residues. Germline values: CDR1 SGHTA, CDR2 FQGNSA.

The sequenced sample was peripheral blood. The TCR sequence derives from an older woman with active or convalescent COVID-19. The chain employs TRBV7-2 and TRBJ1-4, with 9 bases aligning to TRBD1. The CDR3 bases are TGTGCCAGCAGCCCCCCCAACAGGGGGCGTGAAAAACTGTTTTTT. Its translation: CASSPPNRGREKLFF.